This paragraph reports one T cell receptor (beta chain). Its antigen has not been determined. No much larger clonotype is one base removed from it; base qualities were not supplied. Participants in the prospective study were enrolled through a virtual design, were aged about 18 to 90 years, and lived in roughly 24 United States geographic areas. In the prospective study, participants were assigned to cohorts based on the clinical history participants reported in a screening survey and a study questionnaire. Exposed participants had been in contact, within 2 weeks of entering the study, with a person who had a PCR-confirmed or clinician-diagnosed case of COVID-19. In the prospective study, whole blood, serum and a nasopharyngeal or oropharyngeal swab were collected from each participant by mobile phlebotomists. Additional blood draws and questionnaires over an approximately 2-month period could optionally be provided by prospective study participants. Prospective study blood samples were shipped either frozen or at room temperature before DNA extraction.

Based on the germline V gene, the CDR1 and CDR2 sequences are SQVTM and ANQGSEA. Reading from cysteine to phenylalanine, the CDR3 counts 13 amino acids. Solely the CDR3 DNA is kept, with 39 bases framed from the first base. Trimming leaves V shorter by 6 bases and J shorter by 4 bases, with the junction holding 7 bases beyond the gene matches. These data originate in a study of blood T cell repertoires in COVID-19 (dated by TCRdb to about 2020). Regarding the research as a whole: Samples from collaborators originated in the United States, Italy and Spain and spanned both the acute and convalescent phases of COVID-19. Samples were obtained from the ongoing ImmuneRACE study (first 160 participants) and from about 1,300 subjects provided by 6 global collaborators. The prospective study material was composed of cDNA or gDNA derived from T cells, B-cell-depleted T cells, or PBMCs. A de-identified subject ID, COVID-19 status, age in years and sex were almost always included in the sample metadata. HLA class I and class II types, where available, came from metadata supplied by the sample provider rather than from assay-based typing. The repertoires were released in a freely available public database meant as a resource for research on the immune response to SARS-CoV-2. Deeply sampled blood TCRbeta repertoires from subjects exposed to, actively infected with, or recovered from COVID-19 were included in the dataset. General findings and caveats noted by the study authors: How much clinical and demographic metadata was included differed by source and by participant, and the metadata was provided uncurated.

TCRbeta CDR3 regions were amplified from genomic DNA by means of the immunoSEQ Assay, a bias-controlled multiplex PCR. Per the original workflow: The number of nucleated cells in each sample was estimated by amplification of reference gene primers within the assay. Sequence reads were collapsed and filtered to measure the absolute abundance of every unique TCRbeta CDR3 rearrangement. For each sample, productive Simpson clonality was calculated by taking the square root of Simpson's diversity index across productive rearrangements. Imported from immuneACCESS, the table was reduced by TCRdb to in-frame sequences with V and J called. These copies leave out some clones; in studies compared against another copy, an unresolved V gene accounts for under half, and the cause of the remainder is not known. The V and J calls and clone size come from that table; D and trimming were worked out from the DNA. This sample holds about 370,000 clones; roughly nine tenths were observed only once. The top ten hold roughly 0.9% of the sample.

The chain joins TRBV29-1 to TRBJ1-2; TRBD1 aligns with 8 central bases. Sequencing was performed on PBMCs or T cells enriched from blood (not recorded which). The TCR was taken from a woman between 40 and 55 years old who had been exposed to COVID-19. The nucleotides read TGCAGCGTGTCGACAGGGGCAAGCTATGGCTACACCTTC. Its protein is CSVSTGASYGYTF.